A single sample is the source of the 13 T cell receptor beta chains below, sequenced in a study of T cells in Graves' hyperthyroidism and ophthalmopathy (dated by TCRdb to about 2019). Receptors were amplified or captured by multiplex PCR. Sequencing relied on an Illumina HiSeq 2000. Amplification of TCR beta CDR3 regions was carried out from RNA transcripts. A first-round RT-PCR of the TCR CDR3 used the HTBI primer set with the Qiagen OneStep RT-PCR kit. Through fastp at Q25 and MiXCR, TCRdb rebuilt clones from the public reads, retaining in-frame beta chains. Each record represents a unique CDR3 protein, reported with the most common genes and DNA among its rows. In all, the sample holds just under 750,000 distinct CDR3 sequences, and 30% to 40% of those were seen once. In total, the top ten clones hold around 30% of the sample. The specimen sequenced was blood. These TCRs come from a woman aged 40 to 55 with Graves' hyperthyroidism.

CDR3 nucleotide sequence: TGCAGTGCTAGATTTTGGGGGACAGGGGCCTACGAGCAGTACTTC. Translated, it gives CSARFWGTGAYEQYF. V and J are TRBV20-1 and TRBJ2-7, with 10 bases lining up with TRBD1. The CDR3 runs to 15 residues. Trimming at V came to 2 bases and at J to 2 bases, leaving 6 bases not matched to a gene. CDR1 is DFQATT and CDR2 is SNEGSKA in the germline V gene (reference sequence).

There are a few counts of this clonotype. One junction end disagrees with the germline gene, perhaps due to a read error. J is TRBJ2-2 and V is TRBV6-1, with D possibly being TRBD2 (5 bases). This CDR3 comprises 14 residues. The V gene's germline CDR1 is MNHNS and CDR2 SASEGT. This chain's CDR3 is CAISDSARAGELFF. The CDR3 DNA reads as TGTGCCATCAGTGATAGCGCTAGAGCCGGGGAGCTGTTTTTT.

This clonotype was seen a few times. V gene TRBV10-3 combines with J gene TRBJ2-7, with 7 bases fitting TRBD1. V trimming: 3 bases; J trimming: 5 bases; junction bases outside the gene matches: 7. Germline V lookup: CDR1 ENHRY, CDR2 SYGVKD. This CDR3 region has 14 residues. The CDR3 sequence is CAISDRDSSHEQYF. The CDR3 DNA reads as TGTGCCATCAGTGACAGGGACAGTAGTCACGAGCAGTACTTC.

For the CDR3, the DNA is TGCAGTGGCACGGGGGAGGTGACAGATACGCAGTACTTC. It translates to CSGTGEVTDTQYF. The chain has TRBV20-1 and TRBJ2-5, with D possibly TRBD2 on 6 matching bases. Trimming removed 7 bases from V and 11 bases from J, with 23 bases in between. CDR1 and CDR2 (germline): DFQATT, SNEGSKA (reference sequence). This CDR3 spans 13 amino acids.

This clonotype was observed a few times. This chain connects TRBV19 to TRBJ1-6; 11 positions match TRBD1. With V trimmed by 5 bases and J by 9 bases, 6 bases remained unmatched. Germline V gene data show CDR1 as LNHDA and CDR2 as SQIVND (reference sequence). This CDR3 is built from 15 residues. CDR3 DNA: TGTGCCAGTAGTTCGGAGGGGACAGGGGGTTCACCCCTCCACTTT. It translates to CASSSEGTGGSPLHF.

J is TRBJ1-3 and V is TRBV12-3 or TRBV12-4; no clear D gene. The length of the CDR3 is 14 residues. Trimming took off 3 bases at V and 9 bases at J, with 15 bases between the two ends. CDR3 sequence: CASSFRLRGGTIYF. The CDR3, as DNA: TGTGCCAGCAGTTTTAGGCTAAGAGGAGGCACCATATATTTT.

This clonotype was seen at least ten times. V is TRBV7-2 and J is TRBJ2-5; D tentatively fits TRBD1 or TRBD2 (5 bases each). CDR1 SGHTA and CDR2 FQGNSA come from the germline V gene. Deletions cut 3 bases from V and 1 base from J, with 12 bases between. This CDR3 contains 15 residues. The CDR3 reads CASSFRAGSQETQYF. DNA for the CDR3: TGTGCCAGCAGCTTCAGGGCGGGCTCCCAAGAGACCCAGTACTTC.

Comments on this clonotype: At one end, the junction sequence differs from germline, possibly due to a read error. The V call is TRBV20-1, the J call TRBJ2-5; 7 bases are shared with TRBD2. Germline-derived CDR1 and CDR2 are DFQATT and SNEGSKA (reference sequence). The CDR3 extends over 15 amino acids. The CDR3 here is CSVRTGPAGKETQYF. The CDR3 DNA sequence: TGCAGTGTTAGAACGGGACCAGCGGGGAAAGAGACCCAGTACTTC.

The V gene is TRBV5-6, the J gene TRBJ2-1; 15 bases match TRBD2. V was pared by 4 bases and J by 8 bases, with 10 bases of the junction left unmatched. From germline, CDR1 is SGHDT and CDR2 YYEEEE. The CDR3 has 17 residues. In DNA form, the CDR3 reads TGTGCCAGCAGCCGCCGGACTAGCGGGAGGGCCTCGGATGAGCAGTTCTTC. Protein product: CASSRRTSGRASDEQFF.

The chain is built from TRBV6-5 and TRBJ1-1; 7 nucleotides match TRBD1. This CDR3 spans 14 amino acids. The V and J ends lost 7 bases and 10 bases, in that order; junction bases with no gene match: 15. Germline CDR1 and CDR2: MNHEY and SVGAGI. The CDR3, as DNA: TGTGCCAGCAAGGAGGGGGCCGATACGATATTAGCTTTCTTT. This gives the protein CASKEGADTILAFF.

This chain uses TRBV25-1 with TRBJ1-6, with D possibly matching TRBD1 (5 bases). The CDR3 length is 15 residues. CDR1 and CDR2 from the germline V gene are MGHDK and SYGVNS. Trimming cost V 8 bases and J 6 bases, with 17 bases left between them. As DNA, the CDR3 is TGTGCCAGCTCACCATACGGGGGTAGTAATTCACCCCTCCACTTT. Its protein product is CASSPYGGSNSPLHF. The variable domain in full, with the rest retrieved from reference TRBV25-1 and TRBJ1-6, is EADIYQTPRYLVIGTGKKITLECSQTMGHDKMYWYQQDPGMELHLIHYSYGVNSTEKGDLSSESTVSRIRTEHFPLTLESARPSHTSQYLCASSPYGGSNSPLHFGNGTRLTVT.

At least ten counts were recorded for this clonotype. The chain uses TRBV10-3 and TRBJ2-5; 12 bases map to TRBD2. The CDR3 runs 15 residues. In germline, CDR1 is ENHRY, CDR2 SYGVKD. Trimming removed 6 bases from V and 5 bases from J; junction bases left unmatched: 7. The CDR3 DNA follows: TGTGCCATCAGCGGACTAGCGGGAACCTCGGAGACCCAGTACTTC. It yields the protein CAISGLAGTSETQYF.

This clonotype occurred a few times. The chain combines TRBV9 with TRBJ2-2, with D unresolved. V lost 0 bases and J 6 bases, leaving 24 bases between the germline ends. From germline, CDR1 is SGDLS and CDR2 YYNGEE. The CDR3 length is 19 residues. The CDR3 is CASSVASLDWGAQSGELFF. The CDR3 nucleotides are TGTGCCAGCAGCGTAGCGAGTCTCGACTGGGGTGCCCAGTCCGGGGAGCTGTTTTTT.